Following are 8 T cell receptor beta chains from one sample sequenced in a study of cytomegalovirus exposure and HLA in healthy donors. The primer mix had 60 Vbeta and 13 Jbeta primers. Repertoires were generated with immunoSEQ multiplex PCR, while TCRdb's copy carries only in-frame clones and drops some. Found here are about 210,000 clones, approximately 86% of them singletons; the top ten hold 0.25% to 0.4%. Material for sequencing was PBMCs. The receptors were sampled from a woman aged 25 to 39 in good health and CMV-seronegative.

The chain couples TRBV29-1 to TRBJ1-4; 7 bases match TRBD1. Per germline, CDR1 SQVTM and CDR2 ANQGSEA. This CDR3 region has 13 residues. Germline trimming cut 6 bases from V and 0 bases from J; bases unmatched to any gene: 1. CDR3 loop: CSVGQATNEKLFF. CDR3 in DNA: TGCAGCGTAGGACAGGCAACTAATGAAAAACTGTTTTTT.

The rearrangement links TRBV7-9 to TRBJ2-1; 10 bases agree with TRBD2. CDR1 and CDR2 (germline): SEHNR, FQNEAQ (reference sequence). There are 16 residues in the CDR3. With 5 bases clipped from V and 4 bases from J, the junction kept 8 bases outside the gene matches. CDR3 amino acids: CASSPRGTSAYNEQFF. The CDR3 bases are TGTGCCAGCAGCCCAAGAGGGACTAGCGCATACAATGAGCAGTTCTTC.

This clone has a single count. This chain connects TRBV29-1 to TRBJ2-5; 7 nucleotides agree with TRBD1. J lost 3 bases, V lost 8 bases, and 9 bases had no gene match. CDR1 and CDR2 from the germline V gene are SQVTM and ANQGSEA. The CDR3 length is 13 residues. The CDR3 DNA reads as TGCAGCATCTCCGGGACAGTCAAAGAGACCCAGTACTTC. The encoded protein is CSISGTVKETQYF.

The chain uses TRBV18 and TRBJ2-7, with D hard to call. The germline gives CDR1 KGHSH, CDR2 LQKENI. Trimming shortened V by 3 bases and J by 3 bases, and 9 bases separated the two germline ends. The CDR3 totals 13 residues. The CDR3 nucleotides read TGTGCCAGCTCACCTTACACCCTCTACGAGCAGTACTTC. Its translation is CASSPYTLYEQYF.

This clone turned up a few times. The J gene is TRBJ2-5, the V gene TRBV28; D is unclear. CDR3 length: 15 amino acids. Trimming stripped 3 bases from V and 1 base from J, with 12 bases between. Germline V CDR1 and CDR2: MDHEN, SYDVKM. The CDR3 nucleotides are TGTGCCAGCAGTTTTCCCGAAGCTTCCCAAGAGACCCAGTACTTC. As protein: CASSFPEASQETQYF.

V is TRBV5-4 and J is TRBJ2-2, with 9 positions matching TRBD1. Per germline, CDR1 SGHNT and CDR2 YYREEE (reference sequence). The length of the CDR3 is 16 residues. V shed 4 bases, J shed 4 bases, and the junction held 8 bases outside the gene matches. For the CDR3, the DNA is TGTGCCAGCAGCCCGGACAGGGGACGGGTCACCGGGGAGCTGTTTTTT. Protein sequence: CASSPDRGRVTGELFF.

This clone was detected only a few times. The genes are TRBV5-1 and TRBJ2-7, with 8 bases that match TRBD1. The CDR3 extends over 14 amino acids. The J segment lost 0 bases and the V segment lost 4 bases, leaving 3 bases of the junction unmatched. CDR1 SGHRS and CDR2 YFSETQ come from the germline V gene. The CDR3 region has the DNA TGCGCCAGCAGCCTGACAGGGGTCTCCTACGAGCAGTACTTC. Translation gives CASSLTGVSYEQYF.

This chain links TRBV29-1 with TRBJ2-5, with 8 positions matching TRBD1. CDR3 length: 13 amino acids. The J segment lost 5 bases and the V segment lost 6 bases, leaving 8 bases of the junction unmatched. Germline-derived CDR1 and CDR2 are SQVTM and ANQGSEA. This chain's CDR3 is CSVRTGIGETQYF. CDR3 sequence (DNA): TGCAGCGTCAGGACAGGGATAGGTGAGACCCAGTACTTC. The complete variable domain, with remaining parts taken from reference TRBV29-1 and TRBJ2-5, reads SAVISQKPSRDICQRGTSLTIQCQVDSQVTMMFWYRQQPGQSLTLIATANQGSEATYESGFVIDKFPISRPNLTFSTLTVSNMSPEDSSIYLCSVRTGIGETQYFGPGTRLLVL.